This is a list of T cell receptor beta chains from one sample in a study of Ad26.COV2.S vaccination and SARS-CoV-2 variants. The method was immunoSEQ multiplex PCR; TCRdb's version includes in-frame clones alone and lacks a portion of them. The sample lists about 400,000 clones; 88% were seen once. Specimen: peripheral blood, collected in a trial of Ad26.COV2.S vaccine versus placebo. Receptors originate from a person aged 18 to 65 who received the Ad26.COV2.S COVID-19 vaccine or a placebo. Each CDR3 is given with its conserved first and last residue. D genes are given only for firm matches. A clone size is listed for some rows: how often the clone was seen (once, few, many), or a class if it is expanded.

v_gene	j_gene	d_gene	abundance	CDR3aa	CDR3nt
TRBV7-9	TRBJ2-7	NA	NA	CAAGGAAEQYF	TGTGCCGCAGGGGGGGCAGCAGAGCAGTACTTC
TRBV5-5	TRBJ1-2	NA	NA	CASSYYDRDHYGYTF	TGTGCCAGCAGCTACTACGACAGAGACCACTATGGCTACACCTTC
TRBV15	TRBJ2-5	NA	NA	CATSRDHGARETQYF	TGTGCCACCAGCAGAGATCATGGGGCGCGAGAGACCCAGTACTTC
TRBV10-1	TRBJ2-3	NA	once	CASKGTTQYF	TGCGCCAGCAAAGGCACTACGCAGTATTTT
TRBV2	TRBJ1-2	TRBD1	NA	CASSERTGGHYGYTF	TGTGCCAGCAGTGAAAGGACAGGGGGCCACTATGGCTACACCTTC
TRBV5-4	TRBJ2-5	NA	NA	CASSFTRGETQYF	TGTGCCAGCAGCTTTACCAGGGGTGAGACCCAGTACTTC
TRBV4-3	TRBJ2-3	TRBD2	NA	CASSQTAGTTSTDTQYF	TGCGCCAGCAGCCAAACAGCCGGGACTACAAGCACAGATACGCAGTATTTT
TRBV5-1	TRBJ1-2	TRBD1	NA	CASSFTGGHYGYTF	TGCGCCAGCAGCTTTACAGGGGGCCACTATGGCTACACCTTC
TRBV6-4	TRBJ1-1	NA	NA	CASSEGPEAFF	TGTGCCAGCAGTGAGGGCCCTGAAGCTTTCTTT
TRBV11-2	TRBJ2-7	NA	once	CASSRVVPPGEQYF	TGTGCCAGCAGCAGGGTCGTCCCCCCCGGCGAGCAGTACTTC